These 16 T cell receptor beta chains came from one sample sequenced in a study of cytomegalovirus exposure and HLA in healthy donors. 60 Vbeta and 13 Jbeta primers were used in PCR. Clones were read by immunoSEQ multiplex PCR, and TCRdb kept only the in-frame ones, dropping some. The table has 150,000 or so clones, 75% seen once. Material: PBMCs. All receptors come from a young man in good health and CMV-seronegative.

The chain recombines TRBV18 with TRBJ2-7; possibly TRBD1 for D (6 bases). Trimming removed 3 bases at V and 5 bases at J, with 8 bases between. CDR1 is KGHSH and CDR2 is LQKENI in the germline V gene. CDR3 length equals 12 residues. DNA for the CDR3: TGTGCCAGCTCACCCAACAGGGACGAGCAGTACTTC. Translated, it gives CASSPNRDEQYF.

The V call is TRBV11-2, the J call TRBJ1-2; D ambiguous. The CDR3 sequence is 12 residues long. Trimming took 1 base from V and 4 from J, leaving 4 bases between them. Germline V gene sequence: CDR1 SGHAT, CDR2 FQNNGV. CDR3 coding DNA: TGTGCCAGCAGCTTAGCCGTCTATGGCTACACCTTC. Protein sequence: CASSLAVYGYTF.

The CDR3 loop reads CASSLEARAGNYGYTF. The CDR3 DNA sequence: TGTGCCAGCAGCCTTGAGGCTAGGGCAGGGAACTATGGCTACACCTTC. The gene calls are TRBV4-2 and TRBJ1-2; perhaps TRBD1 as D (5 bases). The CDR3 totals 16 residues. Germline loops: CDR1 LGHNA, CDR2 YNFKEQ. Trimming took off 4 bases at V and 2 bases at J, with 17 bases between the two ends.

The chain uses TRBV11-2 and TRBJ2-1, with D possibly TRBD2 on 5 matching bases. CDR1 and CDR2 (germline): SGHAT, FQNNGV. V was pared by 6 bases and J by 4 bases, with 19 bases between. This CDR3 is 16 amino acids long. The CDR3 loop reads CASSLDGLQNYNEQFF. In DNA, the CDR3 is TGTGCCAGCAGTCTAGACGGACTCCAAAATTACAATGAGCAGTTCTTC. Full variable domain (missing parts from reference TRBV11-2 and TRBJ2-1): EAGVAQSPRYKIIEKRQSVAFWCNPISGHATLYWYQQILGQGPKLLIQFQNNGVVDDSQLPKDRFSAERLKGVDSTLKIQPAKLEDSAVYLCASSLDGLQNYNEQFFGPGTRLTVL.

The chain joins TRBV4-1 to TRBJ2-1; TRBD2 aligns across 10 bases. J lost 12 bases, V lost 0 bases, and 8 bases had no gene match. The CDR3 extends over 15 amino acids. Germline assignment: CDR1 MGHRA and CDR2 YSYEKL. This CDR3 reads CASSQDPAGGPTQFF. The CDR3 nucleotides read TGCGCCAGCAGCCAAGATCCAGCGGGAGGGCCCACGCAGTTCTTC.

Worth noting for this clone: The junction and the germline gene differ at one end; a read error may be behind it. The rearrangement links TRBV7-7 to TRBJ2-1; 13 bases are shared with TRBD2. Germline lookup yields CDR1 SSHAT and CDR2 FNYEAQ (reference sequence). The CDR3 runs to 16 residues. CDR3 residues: CASSLRLAGGYNEQFF. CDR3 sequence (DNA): TGTGCTAGCAGCTTAAGACTAGCGGGGGGCTACAATGAGCAGTTCTTC.

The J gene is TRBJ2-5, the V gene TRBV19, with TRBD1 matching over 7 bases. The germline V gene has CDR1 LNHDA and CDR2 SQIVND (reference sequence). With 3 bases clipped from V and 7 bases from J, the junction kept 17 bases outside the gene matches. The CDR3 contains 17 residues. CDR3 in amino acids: CASSISGGVVYRGTQYF. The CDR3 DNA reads TGTGCCAGTAGTATCTCAGGGGGAGTTGTATACCGTGGGACCCAGTACTTC.

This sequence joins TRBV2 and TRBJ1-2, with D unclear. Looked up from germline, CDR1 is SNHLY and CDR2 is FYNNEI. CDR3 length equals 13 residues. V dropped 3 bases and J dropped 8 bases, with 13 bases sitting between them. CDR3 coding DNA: TGTGCCAGCAGTGACCCGGATTCAGGAGGCTACACCTTC. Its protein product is CASSDPDSGGYTF. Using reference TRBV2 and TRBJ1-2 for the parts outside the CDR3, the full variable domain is EPEVTQTPSHQVTQMGQEVILRCVPISNHLYFYWYRQILGQKVEFLVSFYNNEISEKSEIFDDQFSVERPDGSNFTLKIRSTKLEDSAMYFCASSDPDSGGYTFGSGTRLTVV.

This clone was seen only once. The CDR3 DNA sequence: TGTGCCAGCAGCTTAGGGGGGGGTAAAGAGACCCAGTACTTC. This codes for CASSLGGGKETQYF. This chain uses TRBV7-2 with TRBJ2-5, with 7 positions matching TRBD2. V shed 1 base, J shed 3 bases, and the junction held 2 bases outside the gene matches. This CDR3 spans 14 amino acids. CDR1 is SGHTA and CDR2 is FQGNSA in the germline V gene.

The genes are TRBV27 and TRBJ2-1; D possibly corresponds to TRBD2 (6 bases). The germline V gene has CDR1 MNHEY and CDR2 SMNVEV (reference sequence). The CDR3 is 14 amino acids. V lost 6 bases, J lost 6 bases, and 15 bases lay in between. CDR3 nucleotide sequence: TGTGCCAGCAGGCCTAGAAGGGGACTCAATGAGCAGTTCTTC. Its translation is CASRPRRGLNEQFF.

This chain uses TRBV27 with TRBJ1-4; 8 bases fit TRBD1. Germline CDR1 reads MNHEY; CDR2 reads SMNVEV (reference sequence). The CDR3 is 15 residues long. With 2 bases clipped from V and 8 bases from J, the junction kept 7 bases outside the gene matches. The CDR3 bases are TGTGCCAGCAGTTTAGGTGCAGGGGGCGCCGAAAAACTGTTTTTT. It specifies CASSLGAGGAEKLFF.

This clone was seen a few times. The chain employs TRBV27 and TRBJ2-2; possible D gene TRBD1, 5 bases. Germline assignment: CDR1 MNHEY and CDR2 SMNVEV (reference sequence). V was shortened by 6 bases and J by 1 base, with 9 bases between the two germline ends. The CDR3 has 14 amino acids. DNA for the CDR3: TGTGCCAGCAGACGAGGACAGAACACCGGGGAGCTGTTTTTT. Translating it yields CASRRGQNTGELFF.

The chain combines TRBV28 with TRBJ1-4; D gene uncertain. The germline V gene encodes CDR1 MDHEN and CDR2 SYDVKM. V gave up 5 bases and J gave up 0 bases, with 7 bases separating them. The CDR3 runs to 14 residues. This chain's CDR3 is CASSPHTTNEKLFF. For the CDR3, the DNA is TGTGCCAGCAGTCCTCACACAACTAATGAAAAACTGTTTTTT.

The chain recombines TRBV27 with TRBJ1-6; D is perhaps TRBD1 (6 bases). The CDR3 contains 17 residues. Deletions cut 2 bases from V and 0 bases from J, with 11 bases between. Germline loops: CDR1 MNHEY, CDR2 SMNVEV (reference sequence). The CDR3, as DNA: TGTGCCAGCAGTTTAGGGCAGGGGAGCTCCTATAATTCACCCCTCCACTTT. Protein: CASSLGQGSSYNSPLHF.

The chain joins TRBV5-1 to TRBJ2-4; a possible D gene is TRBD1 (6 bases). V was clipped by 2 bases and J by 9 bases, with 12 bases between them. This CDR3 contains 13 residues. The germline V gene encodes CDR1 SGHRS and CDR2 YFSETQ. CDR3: CASSFGQGGIQYF. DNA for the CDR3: TGCGCCAGCAGCTTCGGACAAGGGGGCATTCAGTACTTC.

The CDR3 DNA is TGCGCCAGCAGCCTATTAGGACAGGGCAATCAGCCCCAGCATTTT. Encoded protein: CASSLLGQGNQPQHF. V and J are TRBV5-1 and TRBJ1-5; 7 nucleotides line up with TRBD1. Germline CDR1 SGHRS, CDR2 YFSETQ. CDR3 size: 15 residues. V shed 4 bases, J shed 2 bases, and the junction held 6 bases outside the gene matches.